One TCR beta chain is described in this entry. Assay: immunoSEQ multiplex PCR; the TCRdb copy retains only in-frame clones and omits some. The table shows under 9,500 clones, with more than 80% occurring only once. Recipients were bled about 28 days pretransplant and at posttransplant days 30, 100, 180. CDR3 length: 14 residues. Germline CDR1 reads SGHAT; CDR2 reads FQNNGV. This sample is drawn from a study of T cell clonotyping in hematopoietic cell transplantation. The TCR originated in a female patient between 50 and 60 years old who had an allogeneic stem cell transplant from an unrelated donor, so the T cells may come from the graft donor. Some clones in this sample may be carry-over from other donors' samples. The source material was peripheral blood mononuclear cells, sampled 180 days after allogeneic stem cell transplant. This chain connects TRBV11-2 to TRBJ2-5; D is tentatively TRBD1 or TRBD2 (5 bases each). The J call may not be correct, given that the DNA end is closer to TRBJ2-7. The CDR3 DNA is TGTGCCAGCAGCTTGAGGGGTGAAACCTACGAGCAGTACTTC. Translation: CASSLRGETYEQYF.